This T cell receptor beta chain was captured in a study of shared clonotypes between healthy human individuals. Profiling relied on immunoSEQ multiplex PCR, and the TCRdb table lists in-frame clones only, not all of them. The data show roughly 1,500,000 clones, 98% seen once. V gave up 4 bases and J gave up 4 bases; unmatched junction bases: 9. Germline V lookup: CDR1 SGHTA, CDR2 FQGNSA. The CDR3 spans 15 residues. The rearrangement uses TRBV7-2 and TRBJ2-5, with TRBD2 identical over 7 bases. The clonotype originates from a man aged 30-40 years in good health. Source material: naive CD4+ T cells sorted from blood. Subset in this sample: CD45RA+ positively selected. This chain's CDR3 is CASSSSKRDLETQYF. The CDR3 DNA sequence: TGTGCCAGCAGCTCTAGCAAGCGGGATCTAGAGACCCAGTACTTC.